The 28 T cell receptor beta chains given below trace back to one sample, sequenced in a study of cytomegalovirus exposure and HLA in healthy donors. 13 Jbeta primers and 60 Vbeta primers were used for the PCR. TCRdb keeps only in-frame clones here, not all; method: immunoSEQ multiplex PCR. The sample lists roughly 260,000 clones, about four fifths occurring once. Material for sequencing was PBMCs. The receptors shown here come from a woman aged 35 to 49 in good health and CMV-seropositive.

CDR3 sequence: CASSPDRPLGMNTEAFF. DNA of the CDR3: TGTGCCAGTAGCCCGGACAGGCCCCTAGGGATGAACACTGAAGCTTTCTTT. The rearrangement uses TRBV19 and TRBJ1-1; 7 bases align to TRBD1. The CDR3 is 17 amino acids. Trimming took 6 bases from V and 0 from J; bases not matched to a gene: 13. In germline, CDR1 is LNHDA, CDR2 SQIVND (reference sequence).

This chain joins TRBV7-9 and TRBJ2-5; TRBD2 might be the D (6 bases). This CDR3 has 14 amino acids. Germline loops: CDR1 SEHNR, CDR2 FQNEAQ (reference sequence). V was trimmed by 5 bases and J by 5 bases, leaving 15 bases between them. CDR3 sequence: CASSPPGVGETQYF. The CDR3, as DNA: TGTGCCAGCAGCCCCCCGGGGGTTGGGGAGACCCAGTACTTC.

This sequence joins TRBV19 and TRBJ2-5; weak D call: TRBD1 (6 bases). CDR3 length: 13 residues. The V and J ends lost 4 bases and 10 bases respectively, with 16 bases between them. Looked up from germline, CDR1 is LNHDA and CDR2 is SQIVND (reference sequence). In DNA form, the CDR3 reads TGTGCCAGTAGTAGCCGGACAGAGGTTGACCAGTACTTC. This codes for CASSSRTEVDQYF.

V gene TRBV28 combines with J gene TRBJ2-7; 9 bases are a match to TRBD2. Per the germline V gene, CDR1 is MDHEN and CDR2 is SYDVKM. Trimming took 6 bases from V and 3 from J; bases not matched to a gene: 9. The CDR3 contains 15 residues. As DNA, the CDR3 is TGTGCCAGCAGCCGACTCCTAGCGGGGAACTACGAGCAGTACTTC. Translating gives CASSRLLAGNYEQYF.

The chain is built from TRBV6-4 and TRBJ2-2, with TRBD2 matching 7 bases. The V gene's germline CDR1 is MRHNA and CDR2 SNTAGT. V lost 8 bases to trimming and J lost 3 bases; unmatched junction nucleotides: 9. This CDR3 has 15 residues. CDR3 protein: CASRPGTTYTGELFF. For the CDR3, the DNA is TGTGCCAGCCGTCCCGGGACTACTTACACCGGGGAGCTGTTTTTT.

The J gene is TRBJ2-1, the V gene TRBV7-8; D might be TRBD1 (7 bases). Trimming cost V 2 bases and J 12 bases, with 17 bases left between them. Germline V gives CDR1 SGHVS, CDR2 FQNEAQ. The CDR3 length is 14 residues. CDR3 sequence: CASSLPSSGGLQFF. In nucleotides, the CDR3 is TGTGCCAGCAGCTTACCCTCCTCAGGGGGACTGCAGTTCTTC.

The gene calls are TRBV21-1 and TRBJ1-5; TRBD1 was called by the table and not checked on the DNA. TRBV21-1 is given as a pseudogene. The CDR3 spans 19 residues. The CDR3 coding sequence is TGTGCCAGCAGCCCCCGGGACAAACCCGTGATAAGGGGCAATCAGCCCCAGCATTTT. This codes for CASSPRDKPVIRGNQPQHF.

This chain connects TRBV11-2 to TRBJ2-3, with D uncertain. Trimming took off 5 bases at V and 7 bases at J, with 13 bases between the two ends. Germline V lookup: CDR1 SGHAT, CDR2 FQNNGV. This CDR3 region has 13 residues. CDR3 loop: CASSLGVTNTQYF. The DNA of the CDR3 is TGTGCCAGCAGCCTGGGCGTTACGAATACGCAGTATTTT. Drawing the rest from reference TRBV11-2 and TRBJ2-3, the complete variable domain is EAGVAQSPRYKIIEKRQSVAFWCNPISGHATLYWYQQILGQGPKLLIQFQNNGVVDDSQLPKDRFSAERLKGVDSTLKIQPAKLEDSAVYLCASSLGVTNTQYFGPGTRLTVL.

CDR3: CASSRDRTDTQYF. The CDR3 DNA reads TGCGCCAGCAGCCGGGACAGAACAGATACGCAGTATTTT. The genes are TRBV5-1 and TRBJ2-3, with 7 nucleotides matching TRBD1. The V gene's germline CDR1 is SGHRS and CDR2 YFSETQ. The CDR3 covers 13 residues. V was clipped by 4 bases and J by 3 bases; unmatched bases: 2. The full variable domain, its missing parts supplied by reference TRBV5-1 and TRBJ2-3, is KAGVTQTPRYLIKTRGQQVTLSCSPISGHRSVSWYQQTPGQGLQFLFEYFSETQRNKGNFPGRFSGRQFSNSRSEMNVSTLELGDSALYLCASSRDRTDTQYFGPGTRLTVL.

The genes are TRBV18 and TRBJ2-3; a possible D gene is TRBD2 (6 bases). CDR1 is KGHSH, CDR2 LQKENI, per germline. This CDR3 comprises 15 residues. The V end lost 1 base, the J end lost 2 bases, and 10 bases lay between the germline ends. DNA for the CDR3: TGTGCCAGCTCACCACAACTAGCTAACACAGATACGCAGTATTTT. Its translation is CASSPQLANTDTQYF.

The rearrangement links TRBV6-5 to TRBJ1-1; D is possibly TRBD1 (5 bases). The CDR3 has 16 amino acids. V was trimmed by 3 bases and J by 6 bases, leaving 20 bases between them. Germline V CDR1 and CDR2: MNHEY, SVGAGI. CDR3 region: CASSYITTTPGAEAFF. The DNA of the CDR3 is TGTGCCAGCAGTTATATCACTACCACCCCGGGGGCTGAAGCTTTCTTT.

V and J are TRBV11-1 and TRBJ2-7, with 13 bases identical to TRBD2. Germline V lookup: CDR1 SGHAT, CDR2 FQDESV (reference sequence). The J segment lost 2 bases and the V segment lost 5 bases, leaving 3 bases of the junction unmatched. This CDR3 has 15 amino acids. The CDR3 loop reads CASSVGTSGTYEQYF. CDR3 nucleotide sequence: TGTGCCAGCAGCGTGGGGACTAGCGGGACCTACGAGCAGTACTTC. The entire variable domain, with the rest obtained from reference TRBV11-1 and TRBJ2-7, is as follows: EAEVAQSPRYKITEKSQAVAFWCDPISGHATLYWYRQILGQGPELLVQFQDESVVDDSQLPKDRFSAERLKGVDSTLKIQPAELGDSAMYLCASSVGTSGTYEQYFGPGTRLTVT.

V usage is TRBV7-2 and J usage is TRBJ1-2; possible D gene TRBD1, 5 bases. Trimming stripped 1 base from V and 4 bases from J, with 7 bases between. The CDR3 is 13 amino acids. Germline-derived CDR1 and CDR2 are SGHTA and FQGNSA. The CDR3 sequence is CASSLGQSYGYTF. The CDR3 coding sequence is TGTGCCAGCAGCTTAGGACAGAGCTATGGCTACACCTTC. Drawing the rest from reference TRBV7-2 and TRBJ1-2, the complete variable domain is GAGVSQSPSNKVTEKGKDVELRCDPISGHTALYWYRQSLGQGLEFLIYFQGNSAPDKSGLPSDRFSAERTGGSVSTLTIQRTQQEDSAVYLCASSLGQSYGYTFGSGTRLTVV.

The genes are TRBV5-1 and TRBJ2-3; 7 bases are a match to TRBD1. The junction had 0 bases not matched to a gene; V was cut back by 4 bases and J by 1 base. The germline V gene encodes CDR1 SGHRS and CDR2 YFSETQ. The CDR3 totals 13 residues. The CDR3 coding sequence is TGCGCCAGCAGCGACAGGGGCACAGATACGCAGTATTTT. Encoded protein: CASSDRGTDTQYF.

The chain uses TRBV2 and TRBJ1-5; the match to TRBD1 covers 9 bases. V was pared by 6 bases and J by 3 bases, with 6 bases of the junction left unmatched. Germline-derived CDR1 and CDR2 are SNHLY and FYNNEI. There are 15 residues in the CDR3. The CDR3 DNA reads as TGTGCCAGCAGCCCCGACAGGGGGTTCAATCAGCCCCAGCATTTT. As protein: CASSPDRGFNQPQHF.

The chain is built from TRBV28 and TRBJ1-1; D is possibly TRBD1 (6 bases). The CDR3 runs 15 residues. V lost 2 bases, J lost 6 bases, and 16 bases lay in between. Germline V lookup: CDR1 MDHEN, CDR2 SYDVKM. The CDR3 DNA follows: TGTGCCAGCAGTTTAGAGGGGCCAGGGGCCGCTGAAGCTTTCTTT. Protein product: CASSLEGPGAAEAFF.

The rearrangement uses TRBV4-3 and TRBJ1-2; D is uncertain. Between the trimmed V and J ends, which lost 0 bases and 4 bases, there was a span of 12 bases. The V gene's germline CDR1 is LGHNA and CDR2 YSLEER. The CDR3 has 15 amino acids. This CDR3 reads CASSQEVGATYGYTF. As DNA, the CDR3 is TGCGCCAGCAGCCAAGAGGTGGGCGCTACCTATGGCTACACCTTC.

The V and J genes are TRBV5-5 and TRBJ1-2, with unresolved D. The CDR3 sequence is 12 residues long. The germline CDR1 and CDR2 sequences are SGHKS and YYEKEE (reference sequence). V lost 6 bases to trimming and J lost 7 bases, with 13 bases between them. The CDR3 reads CASNLGDSGYTF. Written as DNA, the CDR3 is TGTGCCAGCAACCTCGGGGATTCTGGCTACACCTTC.

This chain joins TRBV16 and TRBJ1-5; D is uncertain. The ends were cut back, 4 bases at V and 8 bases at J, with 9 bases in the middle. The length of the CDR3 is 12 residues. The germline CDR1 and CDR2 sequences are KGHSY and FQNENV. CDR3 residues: CASSPGPKPQHF. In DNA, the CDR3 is TGTGCCAGCAGCCCTGGGCCGAAGCCCCAGCATTTT.

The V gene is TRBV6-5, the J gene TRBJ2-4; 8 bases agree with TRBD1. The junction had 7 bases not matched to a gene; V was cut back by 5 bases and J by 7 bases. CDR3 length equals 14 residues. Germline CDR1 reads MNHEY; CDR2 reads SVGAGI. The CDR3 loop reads CASSQDRAVNIQYF. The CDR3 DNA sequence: TGTGCCAGCAGTCAGGACAGGGCCGTGAACATTCAGTACTTC.

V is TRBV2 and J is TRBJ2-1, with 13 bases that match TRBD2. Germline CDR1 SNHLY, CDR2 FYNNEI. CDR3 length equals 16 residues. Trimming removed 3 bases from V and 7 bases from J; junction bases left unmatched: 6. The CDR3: CASSDGGLAGMNEQFF. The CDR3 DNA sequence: TGTGCCAGCAGTGATGGGGGACTAGCGGGAATGAATGAGCAGTTCTTC. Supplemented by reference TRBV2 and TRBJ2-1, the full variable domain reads EPEVTQTPSHQVTQMGQEVILRCVPISNHLYFYWYRQILGQKVEFLVSFYNNEISEKSEIFDDQFSVERPDGSNFTLKIRSTKLEDSAMYFCASSDGGLAGMNEQFFGPGTRLTVL.

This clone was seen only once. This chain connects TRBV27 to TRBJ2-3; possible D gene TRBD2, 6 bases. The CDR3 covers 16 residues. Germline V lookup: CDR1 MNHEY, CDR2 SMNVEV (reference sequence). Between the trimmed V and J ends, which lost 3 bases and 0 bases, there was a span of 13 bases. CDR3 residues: CASSFPPGGSTDTQYF. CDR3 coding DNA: TGTGCCAGCAGTTTCCCCCCTGGGGGGAGCACAGATACGCAGTATTTT.

The CDR3 DNA sequence: TGTGCCAGCAGCTTAGGGGTTAGAACGGGCGAGCAGTACTTC. It translates to CASSLGVRTGEQYF. The chain uses TRBV7-9 and TRBJ2-7; the D is unclear. The CDR3 totals 14 residues. CDR1 SEHNR and CDR2 FQNEAQ come from the germline V gene (reference sequence). V was shortened by 1 base and J by 6 bases, with 13 bases between the two germline ends.

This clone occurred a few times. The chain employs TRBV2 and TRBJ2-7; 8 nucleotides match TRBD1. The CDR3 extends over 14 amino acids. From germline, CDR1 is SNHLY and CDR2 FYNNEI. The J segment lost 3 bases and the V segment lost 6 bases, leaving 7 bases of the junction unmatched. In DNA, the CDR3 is TGTGCCAGCAGCGAAATGGGACAGGACTACGAGCAGTACTTC. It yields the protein CASSEMGQDYEQYF.

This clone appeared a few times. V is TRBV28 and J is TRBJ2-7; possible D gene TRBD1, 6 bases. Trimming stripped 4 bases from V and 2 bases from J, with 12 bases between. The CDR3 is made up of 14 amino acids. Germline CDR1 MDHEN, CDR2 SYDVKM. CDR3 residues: CASSSGTTPYEQYF. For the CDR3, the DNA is TGTGCCAGCAGTTCCGGGACAACCCCCTACGAGCAGTACTTC.

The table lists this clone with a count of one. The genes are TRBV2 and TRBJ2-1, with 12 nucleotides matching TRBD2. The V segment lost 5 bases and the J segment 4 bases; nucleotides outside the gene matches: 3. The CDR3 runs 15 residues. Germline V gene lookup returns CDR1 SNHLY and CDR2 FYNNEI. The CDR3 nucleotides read TGTGCCAGCAGTTACGGACTAGCGGGGTACAATGAGCAGTTCTTC. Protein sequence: CASSYGLAGYNEQFF.

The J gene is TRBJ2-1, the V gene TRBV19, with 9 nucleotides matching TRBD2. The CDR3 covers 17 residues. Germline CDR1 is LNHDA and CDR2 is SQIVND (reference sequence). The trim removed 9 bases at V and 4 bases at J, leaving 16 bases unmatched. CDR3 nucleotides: TGTGCCAGCCGGACCCGGGCTAGCGGGATTCTTTACAATGAGCAGTTCTTC. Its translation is CASRTRASGILYNEQFF.

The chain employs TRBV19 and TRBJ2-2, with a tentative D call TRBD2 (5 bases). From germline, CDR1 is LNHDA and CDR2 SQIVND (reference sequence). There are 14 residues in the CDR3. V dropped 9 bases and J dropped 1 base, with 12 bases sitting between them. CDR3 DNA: TGTGCCAGCACTAGGACTCGGAACACCGGGGAGCTGTTTTTT. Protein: CASTRTRNTGELFF.